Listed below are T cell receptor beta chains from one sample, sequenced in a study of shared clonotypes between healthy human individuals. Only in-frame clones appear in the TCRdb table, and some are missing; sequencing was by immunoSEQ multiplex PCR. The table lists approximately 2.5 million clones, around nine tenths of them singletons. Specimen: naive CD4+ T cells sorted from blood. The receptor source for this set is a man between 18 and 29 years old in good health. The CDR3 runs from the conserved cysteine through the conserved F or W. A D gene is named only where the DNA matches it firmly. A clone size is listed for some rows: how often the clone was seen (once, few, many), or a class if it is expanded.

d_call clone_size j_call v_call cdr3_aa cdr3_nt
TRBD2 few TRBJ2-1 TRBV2 CASTISWGGLGPREQFF TGTGCCAGCACCATCTCATGGGGGGGACTGGGCCCCAGGGAGCAGTTCTTC
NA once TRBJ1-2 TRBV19 CASSIKSGALYGYTF TGTGCCAGTAGTATAAAGTCCGGGGCCCTCTATGGCTACACCTTC
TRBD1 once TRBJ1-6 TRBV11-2 CASSSRGRGFDSPLHF TGTGCCAGCAGCTCGAGGGGGCGCGGGTTTGATTCACCCCTCCACTTT
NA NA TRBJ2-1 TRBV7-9 CASSLEMSNEQFF TGTGCCAGCAGCTTAGAGATGAGTAATGAGCAGTTCTTC
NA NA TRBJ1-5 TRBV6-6 CATASGDSNQPQHF TGCGCCACCGCGTCTGGGGATAGCAATCAGCCCCAGCATTTT
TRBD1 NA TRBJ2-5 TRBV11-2 CASSWRTGQVETQYF TGTGCCAGCAGCTGGAGGACAGGGCAGGTGGAGACCCAGTACTTC
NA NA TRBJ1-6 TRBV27 CASSFFISDSPLHF TGTGCCAGCAGTTTTTTTATTTCGGATTCACCCCTCCACTTT
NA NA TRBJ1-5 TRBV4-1 CASSQVSTSNQPQHF TGCGCCAGCAGCCAAGTCTCGACAAGCAATCAGCCCCAGCATTTT
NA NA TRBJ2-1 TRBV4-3 CASSQTRSSHYNEQFF TGCGCCAGCAGCCAGACCAGGTCGTCTCACTACAATGAGCAGTTCTTC
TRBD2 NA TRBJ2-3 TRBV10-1 CASSHPGGRADTQYF TGCGCCAGCAGTCACCCGGGGGGGCGAGCAGATACGCAGTATTTT
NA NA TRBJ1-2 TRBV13 CASSSTPRTEGFGYTF TGTGCCAGCAGCTCTACGCCGAGGACAGAAGGCTTTGGCTACACCTTC
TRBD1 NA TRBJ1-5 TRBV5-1 CASSLEGAGWNQPQHF TGCGCCAGCAGCTTGGAGGGGGCGGGGTGGAATCAGCCCCAGCATTTT
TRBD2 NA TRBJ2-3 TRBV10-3 CAIRPKGEGEITDTQYF TGTGCCATCAGGCCCAAAGGGGAGGGTGAAATCACAGATACGCAGTATTTT
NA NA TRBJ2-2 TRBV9 CASSVALSSGPGELFF TGTGCCAGCAGCGTAGCCCTATCCTCAGGACCCGGGGAGCTGTTTTTT
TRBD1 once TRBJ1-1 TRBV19 CASSIGQGLRNTEAFF TGTGCCAGTAGTATCGGACAGGGTCTTAGGAACACTGAAGCTTTCTTT
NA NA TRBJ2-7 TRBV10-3 CAISEVADEQYF TGTGCCATCAGTGAGGTTGCGGACGAGCAGTACTTC
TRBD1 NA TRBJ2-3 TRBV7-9 CASSPTGGLVTDTQYF TGTGCCAGCAGCCCGACAGGGGGCTTGGTCACAGATACGCAGTATTTT
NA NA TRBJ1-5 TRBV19 CASSTQHHAYQPQHF TGTGCCAGTAGTACCCAGCATCACGCCTATCAGCCCCAGCATTTT